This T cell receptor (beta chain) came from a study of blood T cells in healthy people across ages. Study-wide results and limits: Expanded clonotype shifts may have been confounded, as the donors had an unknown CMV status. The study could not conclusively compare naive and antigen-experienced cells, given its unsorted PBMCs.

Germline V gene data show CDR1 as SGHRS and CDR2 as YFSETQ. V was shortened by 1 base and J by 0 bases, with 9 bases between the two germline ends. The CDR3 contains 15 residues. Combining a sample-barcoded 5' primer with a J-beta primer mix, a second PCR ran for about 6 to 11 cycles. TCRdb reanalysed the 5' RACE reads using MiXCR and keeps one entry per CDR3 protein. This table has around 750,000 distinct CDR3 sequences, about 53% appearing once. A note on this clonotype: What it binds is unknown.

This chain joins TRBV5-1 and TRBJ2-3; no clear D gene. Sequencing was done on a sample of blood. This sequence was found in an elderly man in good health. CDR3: CASSLFVESTDTQYF. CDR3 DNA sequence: TGCGCCAGCAGCTTGTTTGTCGAGAGCACAGATACGCAGTATTTT.